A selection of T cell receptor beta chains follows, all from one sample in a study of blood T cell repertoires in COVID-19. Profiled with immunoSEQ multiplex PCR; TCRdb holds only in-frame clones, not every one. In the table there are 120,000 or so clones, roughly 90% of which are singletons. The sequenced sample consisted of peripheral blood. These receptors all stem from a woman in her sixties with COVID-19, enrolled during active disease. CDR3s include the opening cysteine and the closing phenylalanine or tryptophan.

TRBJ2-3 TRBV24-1 CATSLAGSDTQYF
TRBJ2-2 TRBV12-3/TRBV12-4 CASRPGSGGELFF
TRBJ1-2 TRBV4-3 CASSQDTDTTANYGYTF
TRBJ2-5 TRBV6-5 CASSYLTSGGRVRYF
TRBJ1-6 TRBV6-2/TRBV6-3 CASSYVGNSPLHF
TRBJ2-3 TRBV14 CASSRDRGTDTQYF
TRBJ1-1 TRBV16 CASSQSDRGRAFF
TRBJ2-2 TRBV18 CASSPQVYRDGGELFF
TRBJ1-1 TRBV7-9 CASSLALGANTEAFF
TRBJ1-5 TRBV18 CASSPPGQREGQPQHF
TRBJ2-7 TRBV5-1 CASRVVTDRAYEQYF
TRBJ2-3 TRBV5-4 CASSSEGLASDTQYF
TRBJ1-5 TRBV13 CASSLGTGGNSNQPQHF
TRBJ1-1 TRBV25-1 CASKGITGSNTEAFF
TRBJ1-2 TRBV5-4 CASKQGGYSGYTF
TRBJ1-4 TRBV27 CASSRGEEKLFF
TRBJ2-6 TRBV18 CASSTDRAGANVLTF
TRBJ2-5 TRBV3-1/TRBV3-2 CASTILQTETQYF
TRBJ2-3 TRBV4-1 CASSQTSSGGRADTQYF
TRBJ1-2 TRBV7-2 CASSPPGQGAIGYTF
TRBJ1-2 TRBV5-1 CASSPIQGAKQGYTF
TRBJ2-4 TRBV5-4 CASSLSRGTNIQYF
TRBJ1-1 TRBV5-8 CASSLVEGGIDTEAFF
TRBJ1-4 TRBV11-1 CASSLKKGGLGEKLFF
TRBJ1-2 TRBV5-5 CASSKGQGANWDGYTF